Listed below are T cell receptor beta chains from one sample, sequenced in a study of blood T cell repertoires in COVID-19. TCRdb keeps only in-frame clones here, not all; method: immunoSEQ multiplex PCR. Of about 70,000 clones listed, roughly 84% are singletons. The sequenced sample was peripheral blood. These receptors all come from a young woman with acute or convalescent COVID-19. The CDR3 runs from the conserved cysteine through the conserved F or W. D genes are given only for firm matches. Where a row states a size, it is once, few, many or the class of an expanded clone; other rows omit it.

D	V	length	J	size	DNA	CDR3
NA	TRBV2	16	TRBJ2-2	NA	TGTGCCAGCAGTGAAGCGCGGGTGAGAGCCGGCGGGGAGCTGTTTTTT	CASSEARVRAGGELFF
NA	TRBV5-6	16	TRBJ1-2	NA	TGTGCCAGCAGCTTTGGGGCAACCGAAATTAACTATGGCTACACCTTC	CASSFGATEINYGYTF
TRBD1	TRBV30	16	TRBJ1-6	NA	TGTGCCTGGAGGGAAGGGGGCGGACTCAATAATTCACCCCTCCACTTT	CAWREGGGLNNSPLHF
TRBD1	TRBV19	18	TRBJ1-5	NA	TGTGCCACTAAGGAAAGGACAGGGGGCTTTGGGGCAACGGGGCCCCAGCATTTT	CATKERTGGFGATGPQHF
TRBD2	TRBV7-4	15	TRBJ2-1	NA	TGTGCCAGCAGCCCCGGGACTAGCAAAAGGAATGAGCAGTTCTTC	CASSPGTSKRNEQFF
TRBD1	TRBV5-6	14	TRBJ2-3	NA	TGTGCCAGCAGCCCGGACAGGGTGATGGATACGCAGTATTTT	CASSPDRVMDTQYF
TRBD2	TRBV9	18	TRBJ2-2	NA	TGTGCCAGCAGCGTAGCAGCCAAAACTAGCGGGGTTCCCGGGGAGCTGTTTTTT	CASSVAAKTSGVPGELFF
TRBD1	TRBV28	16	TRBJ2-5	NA	TGTGCCAGCAGTTTATGGGGGACAGGGGCCCAAGAGACCCAGTACTTC	CASSLWGTGAQETQYF
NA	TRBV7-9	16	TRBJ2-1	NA	TGTGCCAGCAGCTCTTCGTCGGGGAAGCTAAGCAATGAGCAGTTCTTC	CASSSSSGKLSNEQFF
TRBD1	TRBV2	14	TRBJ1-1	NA	TGTGCCAGCAGATTAGGACAGGCTCACACTGAAGCTTTCTTT	CASRLGQAHTEAFF
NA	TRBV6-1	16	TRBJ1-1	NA	TGTGCCAGCAGTGGTAAGACAGTGATTTCCAACACTGAAGCTTTCTTT	CASSGKTVISNTEAFF
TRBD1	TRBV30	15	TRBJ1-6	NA	TGTGCCTGGAGTGTACCCGGGACAGGGGGTTCACCCCTCCACTTT	CAWSVPGTGGSPLHF
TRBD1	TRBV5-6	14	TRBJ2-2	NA	TGTGCCAGCAGCACCCTGACAGGGTTCGGGGAGCTGTTTTTT	CASSTLTGFGELFF
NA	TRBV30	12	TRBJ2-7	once	TGTGCCTGGAGCGGACTCGGCTACGAGCAGTACTTC	CAWSGLGYEQYF
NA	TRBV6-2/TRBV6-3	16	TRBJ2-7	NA	TGTGCCAGCAGTTACTCTGCGGGGGCCCTAAACTACGAGCAGTACTTC	CASSYSAGALNYEQYF
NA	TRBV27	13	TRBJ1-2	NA	TGTGCCAGCAGTCCCAGGGGCCTGCCTGGCTACACCTTC	CASSPRGLPGYTF
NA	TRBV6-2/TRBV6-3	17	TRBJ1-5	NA	TGTGCCAGCAGTGGTGGACAGCGCAAAAGCTTCAATCAGCCCCAGCATTTT	CASSGGQRKSFNQPQHF
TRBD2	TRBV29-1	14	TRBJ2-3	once	TGCAGCGTTGACATAGCGGGAGGAACAGATACGCAGTATTTT	CSVDIAGGTDTQYF
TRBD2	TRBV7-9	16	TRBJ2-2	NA	TGTGCCAGCAGCGACGGAGGATCGGGGGGGCCTGGGGAGCTGTTTTTT	CASSDGGSGGPGELFF
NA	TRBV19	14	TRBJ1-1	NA	TGTGCCAGTAGTATAACGACAGTGAACACTGAAGCTTTCTTT	CASSITTVNTEAFF
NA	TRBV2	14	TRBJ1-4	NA	TGTGCCAGCAGTAGCGGATCTTCGGGGGAAAAACTGTTTTTT	CASSSGSSGEKLFF
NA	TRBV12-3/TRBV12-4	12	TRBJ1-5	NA	TGTGCCAGCAGTTTAGGGGGGGTGCCCCAGCATTTT	CASSLGGVPQHF